Sequencing of this T cell receptor beta chain was carried out in a study of OX40 agonist ivuxolimab in advanced cancers. General notes on the study: Ivuxolimab, which targeted the costimulatory receptor OX40 (CD134), was an agonistic, fully human IgG2 monoclonal antibody. Intravenous ivuxolimab was administered to patients every 2 weeks at six dose levels: 0.01, 0.1, 0.3, 1.5, 3 and 10 mg/kg. Of the roughly 51 dose-escalation patients, hepatocellular carcinoma was present in approximately 20, melanoma in approximately 15, renal cell carcinoma in 9 and head and neck cancer in 9. In the dose-escalation cohort, more than 80% of patients were male, and the mean age was around 65 years with a range of 23 to 79. Patients were allowed to have had prior anti-PD-1, anti-PD-L1 or anti-CTLA-4 therapy, and more than 35% of the dose-escalation patients had been treated with checkpoint inhibitors. Three dose-escalation patients achieved partial responses, one with hepatocellular carcinoma and two with cutaneous melanoma. Peripheral TCRbeta sequencing aimed to test whether ivuxolimab altered TCR sequence diversity and caused clonal T-cell expansion. The paper describes the monotherapy dose-escalation part (N of about 52 patients) of the phase I trial of ivuxolimab.

The investigation overall reported the following: In the 0.1-3.0 mg/kg groups, partial responders were among the patients with the lowest normalized peripheral clonal expansion, particularly in CD8+ T cells. Low levels of normalized T-cell clonal expansion were also shown by some nonresponding patients. After ivuxolimab, more expanded clones were found on average in CD8+ T cells than in CD4+ T cells. Clonal expansion of both CD4+ and CD8+ blood T cells was observed from baseline to week 6 at doses 0.1 to 3.0 mg/kg. Antigen specificity was not determined for the clonally expanded peripheral T cells.

For sequencing of the TCRbeta CDR3 region, genomic DNA was extracted from the sorted cells. The immunoSEQ Assay was used to sequence the TCRbeta CDR3 regions. TCRdb stores this immuneACCESS table with in-frame sequences only. Part of the clones is absent; in the studies checked, under half of the shortfall reflects unresolved V genes, and no reason is known for the rest. Recorded for this sample are approximately 50,000 clones; 60% to 80% of them occurred a single time. About 3.8% of the sample rests with the top ten. Turning to this clone: Its antigen is currently not known. It has no much larger one-base neighbor in the sample; base qualities were not kept.

The trial excluded patients who had a history of autoimmune disease or who were on systemic immunosuppression. In every dose cohort, peripheral blood was drawn for TCR sequencing at baseline, cycle 4 day 1, and cycle 7 day 1. The samples were drawn from a first-in-human, open-label, multicenter phase I dose-escalation trial of ivuxolimab. Adults with locally advanced or metastatic melanoma, renal cell carcinoma, hepatocellular carcinoma or head and neck squamous cell carcinoma were enrolled in the trial. Before TCR sequencing, CD4+ and CD8+ T cells were separately sorted from peripheral blood. The CDR3 starts with the cysteine, ends with the phenylalanine, and has 14 residues. The read is trimmed to its CDR3 DNA, 42 bases read in frame from base 1. CDR1 and CDR2, per the germline V gene, are KGHSH and LQKENI. V lost 0 bases and J lost 9 bases; the stretch between them is 12 bases long.

The sequencing used CD4+ or CD8+ T cells sorted from blood, collected in a trial of the OX40 agonist ivuxolimab. In this chain, TRBV18 is recombined with TRBJ2-1; the D call could be TRBD1 or TRBD2, with each sharing 6 bases. This clonotype originated in an adult with an advanced solid tumor such as melanoma, head and neck, liver or kidney cancer. The CDR3 has the sequence CASSPPARGGEQFF. The sequenced DNA is TGTGCCAGCTCACCACCGGCCAGGGGAGGTGAGCAGTTCTTC.